This paragraph covers one T cell receptor (beta chain) sequence. Antigen unknown. Both 60 Vbeta primers and 13 Jbeta primers went into the PCR. Profiling relied on immunoSEQ multiplex PCR, and the TCRdb table lists in-frame clones only, not all of them. This sample yields about 170,000 clones, of which roughly 81% are seen a single time; about 2.7% belongs to the top ten. V lost 5 bases to trimming and J lost 5 bases; unmatched junction nucleotides: 5. CDR3 length equals 13 residues. Germline V lookup: CDR1 SEHNR, CDR2 FQNEAQ (reference sequence). The source of the sample is a study of cytomegalovirus exposure and HLA in healthy donors. Study-level findings and limits: There were several of the most significant clusters that appeared linked to common viral pathogens in a later analysis.

The sample taken for sequencing was PBMCs. This receptor was obtained from a man between 25 and 39 years old in good health and CMV-seropositive. This chain uses TRBV7-9 with TRBJ1-2, with 7 bases that match TRBD1. The CDR3 region is CASSLQTGYGYTF. In nucleotides, the CDR3 is TGTGCCAGCAGCCTCCAGACAGGGTATGGCTACACCTTC.